This entry concerns a single T cell receptor beta chain. The antigen is unknown. Looked up from germline, CDR1 is SEHNR and CDR2 is FQNEAQ (reference sequence). The CDR3 is made up of 15 amino acids. The junction had 8 bases not matched to a gene; V was cut back by 2 bases and J by 5 bases. The data derive from a study of a mutant IDH1 vaccine in newly diagnosed glioma. Study details: Vaccines were first given 4-6 weeks after radiotherapy alone, or with temozolomide cycles. Every participant had undergone radiotherapy, temozolomide, or both before, and most underwent both. Study results and limitations: Whatever changes occurred in top peripheral T cell clonotypes seemed unrelated to pseudoprogression.

Clones were read by immunoSEQ multiplex PCR, and TCRdb kept only the in-frame ones, dropping some. Of 33,000 or so clones listed, around 77% were seen once; the top ten hold approximately 9.4%. Specified time point: week 35, safety follow-up. Doses consisted of 300 ug of mutant IDH1 20-mer peptide each, paired with topical imiquimod. Eight vaccinations were given in weeks 1, 3, 5, 7, 11, 15, 19 and 23. This chain joins TRBV7-9 and TRBJ2-7; TRBD1 matches 8 bases. This receptor was taken from a woman aged 30 to 39 with glioma. Some clones in this sample may be carry-over from other donors' samples. The sequencing used PBMCs, collected from a glioma patient whose treatment included an IDH1 peptide vaccine. The CDR3 nucleotides read TGTGCCAGCAGCTTAAGGGTCCCAGGGGGCCACGAGCAGTACTTC. This translates into CASSLRVPGGHEQYF.